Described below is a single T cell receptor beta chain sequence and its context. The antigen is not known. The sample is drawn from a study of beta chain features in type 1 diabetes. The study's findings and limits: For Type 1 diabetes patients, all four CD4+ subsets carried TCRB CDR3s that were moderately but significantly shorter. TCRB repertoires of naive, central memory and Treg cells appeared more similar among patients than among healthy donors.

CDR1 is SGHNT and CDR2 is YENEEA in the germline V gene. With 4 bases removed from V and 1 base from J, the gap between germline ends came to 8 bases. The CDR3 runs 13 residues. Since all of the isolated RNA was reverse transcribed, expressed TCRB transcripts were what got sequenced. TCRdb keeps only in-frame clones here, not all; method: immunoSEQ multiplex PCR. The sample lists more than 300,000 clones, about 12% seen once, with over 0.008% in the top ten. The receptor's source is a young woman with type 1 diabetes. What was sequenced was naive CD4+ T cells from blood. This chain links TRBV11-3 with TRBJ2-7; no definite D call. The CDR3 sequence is CASSSGRSYEQYF. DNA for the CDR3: TGTGCCAGCAGCTCCGGCAGGTCCTACGAGCAGTACTTC.